One sample yielded the 12 T cell receptor beta chains listed below, sequenced in a study of OX40 agonist ivuxolimab in advanced cancers. This table comes from immunoSEQ multiplex PCR, and its TCRdb copy is limited to in-frame clones, with some not included. The repertoire holds tens of thousands of clones, around 80% seen once, with around 12% in the top ten. Sample: CD4+ or CD8+ T cells sorted from blood, taken in a trial of the OX40 agonist ivuxolimab. The receptor set was obtained from an adult with an advanced solid tumor such as melanoma, head and neck, liver or kidney cancer.

In this sample, this clone turned up a few times. The V gene is TRBV19, the J gene TRBJ2-3; no clear D gene. The CDR3 covers 13 residues. Germline lookup yields CDR1 LNHDA and CDR2 SQIVND (reference sequence). V was pared by 1 base and J by 6 bases, with 8 bases between. In DNA form, the CDR3 reads TGTGCCAGTAGTATAGGGCTCCGTGATACGCAGTATTTT. It is translated as CASSIGLRDTQYF. Filled out from reference TRBV19 and TRBJ2-3, the complete variable domain reads DGGITQSPKYLFRKEGQNVTLSCEQNLNHDAMYWYRQDPGQGLRLIYYSQIVNDFQKGDIAEGYSVSREKKESFPLTVTSAQKNPTAFYLCASSIGLRDTQYFGPGTRLTVL.

CDR3 bases: TGTGCCAGCAGTAATCCAGGGTACAATCAGCCCCAGCATTTT. Its translation is CASSNPGYNQPQHF. J is TRBJ1-5 and V is TRBV11-2; maybe TRBD1 (5 bases). V lost 6 bases, J lost 3 bases, and 12 bases lay in between. The germline V gene has CDR1 SGHAT and CDR2 FQNNGV. This CDR3 spans 14 amino acids.

V is TRBV29-1 and J is TRBJ2-5; 8 nucleotides match TRBD1. V shed 6 bases and J 6 bases; nucleotides not matched to a gene: 6. This CDR3 spans 12 amino acids. Germline CDR1 is SQVTM and CDR2 is ANQGSEA. CDR3: CSVRTGTQTQYF. As DNA, the CDR3 is TGCAGCGTACGGACAGGGACGCAGACCCAGTACTTC.

This clone came up many times. V and J are TRBV4-1 and TRBJ1-2; 7 nucleotides match TRBD1. Germline trimming cut 6 bases from V and 4 bases from J; bases unmatched to any gene: 5. This CDR3 has 13 amino acids. Germline V gene data show CDR1 as MGHRA and CDR2 as YSYEKL. CDR3: CASRARGTYGYTF. CDR3 bases: TGCGCCAGCAGGGCCAGGGGGACCTATGGCTACACCTTC.

J is TRBJ2-7 and V is TRBV5-1; D not resolved. Germline V gene lookup returns CDR1 SGHRS and CDR2 YFSETQ. The V gene lost 3 bases and the J gene lost 1 base, with 14 bases spanning the gap. CDR3 size: 15 residues. CDR3 protein: CASSSTGPLSYEQYF. CDR3 nucleotides: TGCGCCAGCAGCTCGACCGGGCCCCTTTCCTACGAGCAGTACTTC.

CDR3 nucleotide sequence: TGTGCCAGCAGCAGGGACGGGGATGGCTACACCTTC. Protein sequence: CASSRDGDGYTF. The rearrangement joins TRBV9 to TRBJ1-2; D is possibly TRBD1 (5 bases). The germline gives CDR1 SGDLS, CDR2 YYNGEE. The CDR3 length is 12 residues. V lost 4 bases and J lost 6, with 10 bases in between.

J is TRBJ1-2 and V is TRBV18; a weak D match, TRBD1 (5 bases). This CDR3 region has 15 residues. The V end was cut by 3 bases, the J end by 0 bases, with 11 bases between. Per the germline V gene, CDR1 is KGHSH and CDR2 is LQKENI. The CDR3 loop is CASSPRRDSNYGYTF. The CDR3 DNA is TGTGCCAGCTCACCTAGGAGGGACTCTAACTATGGCTACACCTTC.

The V gene is TRBV28, the J gene TRBJ1-5; perhaps TRBD1 as D (5 bases). V shed 6 bases and J shed 2 bases, with 11 bases lying between them. Germline V gene data show CDR1 as MDHEN and CDR2 as SYDVKM. This CDR3 is built from 14 residues. CDR3 region: CASSRAPGNQPQHF. The CDR3 nucleotides are TGTGCCAGCAGCAGGGCGCCCGGCAATCAGCCCCAGCATTTT.

The CDR3: CASSGAGLGAFF. CDR3 sequence (DNA): TGTGCCAGCAGTGGCGCGGGGCTGGGTGCTTTCTTT. The chain joins TRBV19 to TRBJ1-1, with D possibly matching TRBD1 (5 bases). The CDR3 is 12 amino acids. Germline V gives CDR1 LNHDA, CDR2 SQIVND (reference sequence). Trimming cost V 9 bases and J 11 bases, with 19 bases left between them. Variable domain in full (rest from reference TRBV19 and TRBJ1-1): DGGITQSPKYLFRKEGQNVTLSCEQNLNHDAMYWYRQDPGQGLRLIYYSQIVNDFQKGDIAEGYSVSREKKESFPLTVTSAQKNPTAFYLCASSGAGLGAFFGQGTRLTVV.

This clone showed up just a few times. The rearrangement uses TRBV7-9 and TRBJ2-5; D may be TRBD2 (6 bases). Trimming stripped 4 bases from V and 6 bases from J, with 12 bases between. The CDR3 contains 13 residues. Germline CDR1 reads SEHNR; CDR2 reads FQNEAQ (reference sequence). CDR3 amino acids: CASSSPGEKTQYF. The CDR3, as DNA: TGTGCCAGCAGCTCGCCGGGGGAAAAGACCCAGTACTTC.

This chain connects TRBV6-5 to TRBJ1-5; D not resolved. Trimming cost V 8 bases and J 3 bases, with 11 bases left between them. This CDR3 has 13 residues. Germline CDR1 is MNHEY and CDR2 is SVGAGI. The DNA for the CDR3 is TGTGCCAGCCATGGGTACCTCAATCAGCCCCAGCATTTT. Translating it yields CASHGYLNQPQHF.

In DNA form, the CDR3 reads TGTGCCAGCAGCCAAGACAGGGAAAACTATGGCTACACCTTC. It is translated as CASSQDRENYGYTF. J is TRBJ1-2 and V is TRBV4-2, with a weak D call TRBD1 (5 bases). Germline lookup yields CDR1 LGHNA and CDR2 YNFKEQ. Trimming shortened V by 0 bases and J by 2 bases, and 7 bases separated the two germline ends. This CDR3 is built from 14 residues.